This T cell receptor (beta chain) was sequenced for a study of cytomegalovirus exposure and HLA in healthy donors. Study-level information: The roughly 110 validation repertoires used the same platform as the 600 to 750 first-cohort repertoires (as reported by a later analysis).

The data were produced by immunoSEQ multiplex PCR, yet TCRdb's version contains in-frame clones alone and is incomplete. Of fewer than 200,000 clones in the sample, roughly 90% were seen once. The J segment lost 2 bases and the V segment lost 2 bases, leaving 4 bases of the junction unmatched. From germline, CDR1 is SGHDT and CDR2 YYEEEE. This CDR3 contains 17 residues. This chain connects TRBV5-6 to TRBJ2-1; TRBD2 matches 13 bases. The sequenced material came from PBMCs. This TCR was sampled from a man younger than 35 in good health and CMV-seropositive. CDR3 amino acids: CASSFGLAGVPYNEQFF. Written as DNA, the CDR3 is TGTGCCAGCAGCTTCGGACTAGCGGGAGTCCCCTACAATGAGCAGTTCTTC.